The clone carrying this TCR beta chain has only a few counts. This record comes from a study of patients and donors after allogeneic stem cell transplantation. Germline CDR1 and CDR2: MGHRA and YSYEKL. Trimming shortened V by 5 bases and J by 0 bases, and 16 bases separated the two germline ends. This CDR3 has 16 amino acids. TCRdb recomputed calls from the RT-PCR reads with MiXCR, one row per CDR3 protein. The sample records 900,000 to 1,000,000 distinct CDR3 sequences, 18% being singletons. The sequence was collected from a human donor who was either an allogeneic HSCT recipient or a stem cell or donor lymphocyte infusion donor (not recorded which). It is not recorded whose cells these are; they may come from a transplant donor. The chain couples TRBV4-1 to TRBJ1-2; the D gene is possibly TRBD1 (6 bases). The sample was blood, either unsorted or a sorted T cell fraction (not recorded which). The CDR3 DNA follows: TGCGCCAGCAGCGTAACAGGGCGTTTAGCTAACTATGGCTACACCTTC. Amino acid sequence: CASSVTGRLANYGYTF.